This T cell receptor beta chain appears in the sequencing data of a study of control samples from healthy donors and cancer patients. Trimming left V 5 bases short and J 10 bases short, with 12 bases between. In germline, CDR1 is PRHDT, CDR2 FYEKMQ (reference sequence). The CDR3 has 13 amino acids. Profiled with immunoSEQ multiplex PCR; TCRdb holds only in-frame clones, not every one. The sample carries 55,000 to 65,000 clones, about 90% recorded once. The source material was PBMCs. This chain uses TRBV13 with TRBJ1-6; D not resolved. The sequence came from a woman aged 55-69 years with lung cancer. CDR3 DNA sequence: TGTGCCAGCAGCCCAGGCGCTATATCACCCCTCCACTTT. It codes for CASSPGAISPLHF.